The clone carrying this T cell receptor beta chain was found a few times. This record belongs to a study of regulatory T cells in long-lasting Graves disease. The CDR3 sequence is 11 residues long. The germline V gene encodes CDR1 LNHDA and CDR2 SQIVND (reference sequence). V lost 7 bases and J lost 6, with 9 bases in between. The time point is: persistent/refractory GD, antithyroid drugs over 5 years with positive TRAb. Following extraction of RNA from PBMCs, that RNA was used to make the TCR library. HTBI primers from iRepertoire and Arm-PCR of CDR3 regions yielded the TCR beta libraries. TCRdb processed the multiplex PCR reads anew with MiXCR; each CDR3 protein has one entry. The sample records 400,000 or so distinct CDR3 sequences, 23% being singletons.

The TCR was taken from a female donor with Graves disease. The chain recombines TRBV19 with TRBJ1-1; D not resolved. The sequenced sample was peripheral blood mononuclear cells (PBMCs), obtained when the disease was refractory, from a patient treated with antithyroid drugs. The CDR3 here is CASKWFSEAFF. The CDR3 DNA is TGTGCCAGTAAATGGTTCTCTGAAGCTTTCTTT.